The TCR beta chain under discussion was sequenced for a study of neoadjuvant nivolumab and ipilimumab in lung cancer. Study findings and constraints: Only two of four nivolumab-treated tumors gained richness and clonality by surgery. A small number of samples were TCR sequenced. Higher pretherapy blood TCR richness went with higher resected-tumor richness.

About this clone: Antigen unknown.

CDR3 length: 12 residues. Germline CDR1 reads ENHRY; CDR2 reads SYGVKD. With 6 bases removed from V and 4 bases from J, the gap between germline ends came to 10 bases. Clones were sequenced by immunoSEQ multiplex PCR, and TCRdb holds only the in-frame ones, with some missing. The sample holds tens of thousands of clones, 75% to 85% seen once. The genes are TRBV10-3 and TRBJ2-7; D not certain. The TCR was taken from an adult with non-small cell lung cancer. This material consisted of tumor tissue, taken after neoadjuvant nivolumab, alone or with ipilimumab, at or shortly before surgery. The chain's CDR3 is CAISVATYEQYF. The CDR3 DNA reads TGTGCCATCAGCGTCGCTACTTACGAGCAGTACTTC.